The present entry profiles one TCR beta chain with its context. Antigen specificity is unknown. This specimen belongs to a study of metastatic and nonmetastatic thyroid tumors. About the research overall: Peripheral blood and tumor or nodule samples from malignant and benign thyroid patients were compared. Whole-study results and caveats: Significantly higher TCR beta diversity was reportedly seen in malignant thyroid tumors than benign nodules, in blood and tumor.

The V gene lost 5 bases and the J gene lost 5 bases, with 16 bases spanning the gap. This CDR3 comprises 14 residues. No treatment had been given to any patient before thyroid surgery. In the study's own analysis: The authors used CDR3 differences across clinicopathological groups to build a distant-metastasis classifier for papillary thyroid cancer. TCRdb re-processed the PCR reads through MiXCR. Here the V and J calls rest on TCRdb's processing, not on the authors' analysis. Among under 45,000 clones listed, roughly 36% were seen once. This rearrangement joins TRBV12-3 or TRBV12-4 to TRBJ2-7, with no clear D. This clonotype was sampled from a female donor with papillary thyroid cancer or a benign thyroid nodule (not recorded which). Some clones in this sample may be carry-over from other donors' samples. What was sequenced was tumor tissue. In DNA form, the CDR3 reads TGTGCCAGCAGTGAAACCGGACCGGGCCACGAGCAGTACTTC. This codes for CASSETGPGHEQYF.